What follows are 30 T cell receptor beta chains derived from one specimen sequenced in a study of identical twins. Each CDR3 protein gets one entry after TCRdb re-called the 5' RACE reads with MiXCR. The table lists about 520,000 distinct CDR3 sequences, roughly a fifth of them singletons. These data were also reused for a study on T cells expressing NK-cell markers.

The specimen sequenced was CD4+ T cells sorted from blood. Source of these receptors: a young woman in good health.

This clonotype was seen a handful of times. The chain carries TRBV20-1 and TRBJ2-1; TRBD2 is a possible D gene (6 bases). The CDR3 totals 15 residues. V was trimmed by 2 bases and J by 7 bases, leaving 18 bases between them. The V gene's germline CDR1 is DFQATT and CDR2 SNEGSKA (reference sequence). CDR3 DNA: TGCAGTGCTAGATTGTACGGGAGAGTAGGAAATGAGCAGTTCTTC. As protein: CSARLYGRVGNEQFF.

The rearrangement uses TRBV7-2 and TRBJ1-4; no reliable D call. V gave up 1 base and J gave up 3 bases, with 9 bases separating them. The CDR3 is 15 amino acids. The germline V gene has CDR1 SGHTA and CDR2 FQGNSA. The DNA for the CDR3 is TGTGCCAGCAGCTTAGTCTGGACTTCTAATGAAAAACTGTTTTTT. Protein sequence: CASSLVWTSNEKLFF.

This clonotype was seen ten or more times. The J gene is TRBJ2-3, the V gene TRBV6-5, with no clear D. This CDR3 comprises 14 residues. V lost 3 bases to trimming and J lost 1 base, with 8 bases between them. Germline-derived CDR1 and CDR2 are MNHEY and SVGAGI. The CDR3 loop is CASSYDRGTDTQYF. The CDR3 bases are TGTGCCAGCAGTTATGATAGGGGCACAGATACGCAGTATTTT.

The chain recombines TRBV3-1 with TRBJ2-1, with D perhaps matching TRBD2 (6 bases). Trimming left V 5 bases short and J 4 bases short, with 18 bases between. The CDR3 spans 16 residues. Germline V gene data show CDR1 as LGHDT and CDR2 as YNNKEL (reference sequence). DNA for the CDR3: TGTGCCAGCAGCAAAGCCGGGACTCCCTTATACAATGAGCAGTTCTTC. The encoded protein is CASSKAGTPLYNEQFF.

This clonotype was found a few times. V and J are TRBV7-2 and TRBJ2-2; D possibly corresponds to TRBD2 (6 bases). CDR3 length equals 15 residues. Germline V gene sequence: CDR1 SGHTA, CDR2 FQGNSA. Trimming removed 1 base from V and 2 bases from J, with 8 bases in between. The DNA for the CDR3 is TGTGCCAGCAGCTTAGGCGGGATAAACACCGGGGAGCTGTTTTTT. Protein product: CASSLGGINTGELFF.

The rearrangement uses TRBV30 and TRBJ2-1; 10 bases fit TRBD2. The V and J ends lost 2 bases and 9 bases, in that order; junction bases with no gene match: 7. Germline CDR1 and CDR2: GTSNPN and SVGIG (reference sequence). The CDR3 extends over 14 amino acids. Written as DNA, the CDR3 is TGTGCCTGGAGTCAAGCTAGCGGGAGAGGTGAGCAGTTCTTC. Protein: CAWSQASGRGEQFF.

This chain connects TRBV11-3 to TRBJ2-3; TRBD2 might be the D (6 bases). Trimming stripped 5 bases from V and 11 bases from J, with 17 bases between. The CDR3 is made up of 13 amino acids. Germline V gene lookup returns CDR1 SGHNT and CDR2 YENEEA. CDR3 loop: CASSPYTGVLQYF. The CDR3, as DNA: TGTGCCAGCAGCCCATACACGGGGGTTTTGCAGTATTTT.

This clonotype turned up a few times. The chain carries TRBV5-1 and TRBJ2-6; perhaps TRBD1 as D (5 bases). CDR3 length: 17 residues. V was pared by 3 bases and J by 0 bases, with 13 bases between. Germline CDR1 reads SGHRS; CDR2 reads YFSETQ. This CDR3 reads CASSSRQRSSGANVLTF. The DNA of the CDR3 is TGCGCCAGCAGCTCTCGACAGAGATCCTCTGGGGCCAACGTCCTGACTTTC.

This clonotype was observed a few times. V is TRBV4-3 and J is TRBJ1-2; 7 bases are a match to TRBD1. The V gene end was trimmed by 1 base and the J gene end by 5 bases; junction bases not matched to a gene: 10. CDR1 LGHNA and CDR2 YSLEER come from the germline V gene. The CDR3 runs 16 residues. Written as DNA, the CDR3 is TGCGCCAGCAGCCAAGTTGCAGGGACAGCGCCATATGGCTACACCTTC. This codes for CASSQVAGTAPYGYTF.

The rearrangement links TRBV5-1 to TRBJ2-7; TRBD1 or TRBD2 may be the D gene (5 bases each). The V and J ends lost 1 base and 6 bases respectively, with 14 bases between them. This CDR3 has 14 amino acids. From germline, CDR1 is SGHRS and CDR2 YFSETQ. CDR3 sequence reads: CASSLMTSGSEQYF. The CDR3 nucleotides are TGCGCCAGCAGCTTGATGACTTCAGGGAGCGAGCAGTACTTC.

This clonotype was seen only a few times. The chain links TRBV11-3 to TRBJ1-2; D unclear. In germline, CDR1 is SGHNT, CDR2 YENEEA. The ends were cut back, 0 bases at V and 3 bases at J, with 11 bases in the middle. This CDR3 comprises 15 residues. The CDR3 loop reads CASSLEEWSDYGYTF. The CDR3 nucleotides are TGTGCCAGCAGCTTAGAAGAATGGTCGGACTATGGCTACACCTTC.

This clonotype came up a few times. The V gene is TRBV2, the J gene TRBJ2-3; D gene ambiguous. Germline V gene data show CDR1 as SNHLY and CDR2 as FYNNEI. Trimming left V 6 bases short and J 4 bases short, with 11 bases between. CDR3 length equals 13 residues. CDR3 amino acids: CASSAIPSDTQYF. The CDR3 coding sequence is TGTGCCAGCAGCGCGATTCCGTCAGATACGCAGTATTTT.

The chain joins TRBV3-2 to TRBJ2-1; the table names TRBD2, a call not compared with the DNA. TRBV3-2 is marked as a pseudogene. The CDR3 runs to 18 residues. The CDR3 loop reads CACASTSGGLPSYNEQFF. Here the CDR3 DNA reads TGTGCCTGCGCCTCGACTAGCGGGGGCCTTCCCTCCTACAATGAGCAGTTCTTC.

In its sample, this clonotype was seen a few times. This chain connects TRBV5-1 to TRBJ1-2; D unclear. This CDR3 is 14 amino acids long. The ends were cut back, 0 bases at V and 7 bases at J, with 13 bases in the middle. CDR1 is SGHRS, CDR2 YFSETQ, per germline. CDR3 sequence reads: CASSLASGVGGYTF. Here the CDR3 DNA reads TGCGCCAGCAGCTTGGCCTCAGGTGTTGGTGGCTACACCTTC.

The rearrangement links TRBV15 to TRBJ1-5; TRBD1 aligns across 8 bases. Germline CDR1 LNHNV, CDR2 YYDKDF (reference sequence). With 1 base clipped from V and 1 base from J, the junction kept 3 bases outside the gene matches. The CDR3 is made up of 16 amino acids. The CDR3 loop reads CATSRGRTGSNQPQHF. For the CDR3, the DNA is TGTGCCACCAGCAGAGGACGGACAGGGAGCAATCAGCCCCAGCATTTT.

This rearrangement joins TRBV7-2 to TRBJ2-5; the D is unclear. CDR3 size: 15 residues. Trimming stripped 1 base from V and 6 bases from J, with 15 bases between. Germline V lookup: CDR1 SGHTA, CDR2 FQGNSA. The CDR3 nucleotides read TGTGCCAGCAGCTTAGGGTCGGTGGTAGGGAAGACCCAGTACTTC. Amino acids: CASSLGSVVGKTQYF. Looking up the rest from reference TRBV7-2 and TRBJ2-5 gives the full variable domain: GAGVSQSPSNKVTEKGKDVELRCDPISGHTALYWYRQSLGQGLEFLIYFQGNSAPDKSGLPSDRFSAERTGGSVSTLTIQRTQQEDSAVYLCASSLGSVVGKTQYFGPGTRLLVL.

This clonotype has just one count. This rearrangement joins TRBV5-1 to TRBJ1-5, with TRBD1 matching 8 bases. CDR3 length equals 16 residues. Germline V gene sequence: CDR1 SGHRS, CDR2 YFSETQ. V trimming: 0 bases; J trimming: 3 bases; junction bases outside the gene matches: 5. CDR3 coding DNA: TGCGCCAGCAGCTTGGTGGCAGGGGGCATCAATCAGCCCCAGCATTTT. Encoded protein: CASSLVAGGINQPQHF.

The chain employs TRBV6-1 and TRBJ2-7; perhaps TRBD2 as D (6 bases). Trimming took off 6 bases at V and 4 bases at J, with 19 bases between the two ends. The CDR3 consists of 15 residues. CDR1 MNHNS and CDR2 SASEGT come from the germline V gene. Written as DNA, the CDR3 is TGTGCCAGCAGCTCTCCGGGAGTAGCAAAGTACGAGCAGTACTTC. Protein product: CASSSPGVAKYEQYF.

This chain joins TRBV29-1 and TRBJ1-5; perhaps TRBD1 as D (5 bases). The CDR3 runs to 14 residues. CDR1 SQVTM and CDR2 ANQGSEA come from the germline V gene. Trimming removed 4 bases from V and 2 bases from J, with 12 bases in between. CDR3 sequence (DNA): TGCAGCGTTGCAGACGGGGACGGCAATCAGCCCCAGCATTTT. Its translation is CSVADGDGNQPQHF.

This chain connects TRBV5-1 to TRBJ2-3; D tentatively fits TRBD1 or TRBD2 (5 bases each). Trimming removed 4 bases at V and 2 bases at J, with 14 bases between. Germline V gives CDR1 SGHRS, CDR2 YFSETQ. The length of the CDR3 is 15 residues. Here the CDR3 reads CASSVGDPNTDTQYF. CDR3 in DNA: TGCGCCAGCAGCGTCGGGGACCCCAACACAGATACGCAGTATTTT.

This clonotype has ten or more counts. The rearrangement links TRBV6-5 to TRBJ1-1; D unclear. CDR3 length: 14 residues. Germline lookup yields CDR1 MNHEY and CDR2 SVGAGI. V lost 4 bases, J lost 0 bases, and 9 bases lay in between. The CDR3 sequence: CASSFPGVNTEAFF. As DNA, the CDR3 is TGTGCCAGCAGTTTTCCGGGCGTGAACACTGAAGCTTTCTTT.

In this sample, this clonotype turned up a few times. The chain uses TRBV12-3 or TRBV12-4 and TRBJ2-2; possibly TRBD2 for D (6 bases). The length of the CDR3 is 16 residues. Trimming took off 5 bases at V and 5 bases at J, with 18 bases between the two ends. In DNA, the CDR3 is TGTGCCAGCAGTCCCGCCAACTTTGCGGGGACCGGGGAGCTGTTTTTT. This sequence encodes CASSPANFAGTGELFF.

The chain recombines TRBV12-3 or TRBV12-4 with TRBJ2-1; 10 bases are a match to TRBD2. The CDR3 loop spans 14 amino acids. J lost 5 bases, V lost 5 bases, and 3 bases had no gene match. DNA of the CDR3: TGTGCCAGCAGTAGCGGGGGGGCGAACAATGAGCAGTTCTTC. It encodes CASSSGGANNEQFF.

The CDR3 sequence: CASSQGTVYTGELFF. DNA for the CDR3: TGCGCCAGCAGCCAGGGGACAGTTTACACCGGGGAGCTGTTTTTT. The chain couples TRBV5-1 to TRBJ2-2, with 7 nucleotides matching TRBD1. V lost 4 bases to trimming and J lost 3 bases; unmatched junction nucleotides: 6. The germline CDR1 and CDR2 sequences are SGHRS and YFSETQ. The length of the CDR3 is 15 residues.

The V gene is TRBV10-3, the J gene TRBJ1-1; tentative D call: TRBD1 (6 bases). Deletions cut 7 bases from V and 1 base from J, with 13 bases between. The CDR3 sequence is 14 residues long. CDR1 ENHRY and CDR2 SYGVKD come from the germline V gene. The CDR3 here is CAITKQGSNTEAFF. CDR3 nucleotide sequence: TGTGCCATCACTAAACAGGGCTCGAACACTGAAGCTTTCTTT.

This clonotype was observed a handful of times. The V gene is TRBV15, the J gene TRBJ2-1; a weak D match, TRBD2 (5 bases). The V end was cut by 3 bases, the J end by 12 bases, with 12 bases between. CDR3 length: 12 amino acids. Looked up from germline, CDR1 is LNHNV and CDR2 is YYDKDF (reference sequence). The CDR3 loop reads CATSRETRLQFF. CDR3 nucleotide sequence: TGTGCCACCAGCAGGGAAACTAGACTGCAGTTCTTC.

This clonotype was counted a few times. V and J are TRBV29-1 and TRBJ1-3; D unresolved. The CDR3 totals 11 residues. V lost 6 bases and J 0 bases, leaving 3 bases between the germline ends. Per the germline V gene, CDR1 is SQVTM and CDR2 is ANQGSEA. The CDR3 bases are TGCAGCGTCCGCTCTGGAAACACCATATATTTT. This translates into CSVRSGNTIYF.

The sample holds a few counts of this clonotype. The CDR3 sequence: CASSGLGGHTDTQYF. CDR3 coding DNA: TGCGCCAGCAGCGGATTGGGGGGCCACACAGATACGCAGTATTTT. The genes are TRBV5-1 and TRBJ2-3; D tentatively reads TRBD1 or TRBD2 (6 bases each). Deletions cut 4 bases from V and 2 bases from J, with 14 bases between. From germline, CDR1 is SGHRS and CDR2 YFSETQ. This CDR3 is built from 15 residues.

This clonotype was counted many times. The rearrangement uses TRBV20-1 and TRBJ2-5; D ambiguous. CDR3 size: 10 residues. Trimming stripped 4 bases from V and 2 bases from J, with 2 bases between. Germline assignment: CDR1 DFQATT and CDR2 SNEGSKA (reference sequence). CDR3 protein: CSATQETQYF. The CDR3 region has the DNA TGCAGTGCTACTCAAGAGACCCAGTACTTC.

This chain connects TRBV7-8 to TRBJ2-2, with D uncertain. Germline CDR1 reads SGHVS; CDR2 reads FQNEAQ. V dropped 3 bases and J dropped 8 bases, with 13 bases sitting between them. There are 14 residues in the CDR3. The CDR3 is CASSFGANRGELFF. CDR3 sequence (DNA): TGTGCCAGCAGCTTCGGAGCAAATCGGGGGGAGCTGTTTTTT.